This TCR beta chain was sequenced during a study of regulatory T cells in long-lasting Graves disease. Broader study findings: Persistent cases of Graves' showed reduced TCR diversity relative to newly diagnosed patients. Gene preferences differed: TRBV28, TRBJ1-2, TRBJ2-5 in persistent cases.

Time point of the sample: persistent/refractory GD, antithyroid drugs over 5 years with positive TRAb. Scientists built the TCR library using RNA that was extracted from PBMCs. This clonotype showed up just once. Its antigen is undetermined. A read error may explain this, as a much larger clone is one base away. In germline, CDR1 is DFQATT, CDR2 SNEGSKA (reference sequence). CDR3 length: 15 residues. Losses at the gene ends were 2 bases for V and 4 bases for J; bases not matched to a gene: 10. TCR beta libraries were built with iRepertoire HTBI primers and Arm-PCR of CDR3 regions. From the multiplex PCR reads, TCRdb called clonotypes with MiXCR, one entry per CDR3 protein. The sample has 400,000 to 500,000 distinct CDR3 sequences; about 21% are singletons.

Sequenced here: peripheral blood mononuclear cells (PBMCs), sampled when the disease was refractory, from a patient treated with antithyroid drugs. The chain combines TRBV20-1 with TRBJ2-5, with TRBD2 matching over 7 bases. The TCR originated in a female donor with Graves disease. CDR3 DNA sequence: TGCAGTGCTAGAATCTTGGGCGGGAGAGGAGAGACCCAGTACTTC. Its protein product is CSARILGGRGETQYF.